This paragraph covers one T cell receptor (beta chain) sequence. Its target antigen remains unknown. The sample holds no much larger clone one base away, and base qualities are not on file. The sample comes from a study of immune heterogeneity within non-small cell lung tumors (dated by TCRdb to the late 2010s). In terms of the full investigation: By histology, the tumors were several squamous cell carcinomas, 10 non-squamous carcinomas and 1 tumor not otherwise specified. For mutant peptides 8 to 11 amino acids long, netMHCpan-3.0 predicted neoantigen binding to the HLA alleles of each patient. To look at intratumoral immune heterogeneity, the study ran whole-exome sequencing, RNA-seq and TCR beta repertoire sequencing on several spatially distinct regions taken from every NSCLC tumor. Transcriptome data were available for just 44 loci from about twelve patients, whereas TCR repertoire analysis spanned about 60 tumor loci from fewer than 17 patients. What the authors observed across the whole study: Identical dominant CDR3B clonotypes recurred across loci within a patient, yet different tumor locations also harbored unique high-frequency clones. Local tumor mutational burden and local T-cell repertoire clonality had a statistically significant but moderate positive correlation (R around 0.36). High-frequency TCR beta clonotypes were found to be largely distinct between individual patients.

The TCR template was genomic DNA extracted from bulk tumor tissue, and 600 ng of gDNA was amplified for each sample. During surgery, multiple biopsies were taken from each primary tumor and placed as far apart as possible within the tumor mass. The study cohort was described as untreated and was composed of newly diagnosed NSCLC cases undergoing curative surgery. The samples came from over twelve patients with newly diagnosed non-small cell lung cancer who were having surgery intended to be curative. Two independent pathologists examined the resected tumor masses. Sequencing was performed only on DNA and RNA samples of high quality. The TCR beta CDR3 region was amplified with a multiplex PCR system whose first round ran for about 9 cycles using 32 V-gene forward primers and 13 J-gene reverse primers. First-round PCR used a QIAGEN Multiplex PCR Kit, and primer sequences were filed in Chinese patent CN105087789A. In a second PCR round, Illumina universal primers were added with the Phusion High-Fidelity PCR Kit. The TCR libraries underwent paired-end sequencing with a read length of 151 bp on the Illumina HiSeq X Ten platform. As for the original processing: Cutadapt was used to discard reads without multiplex PCR primers, PEAR merged the read pairs, and MiXCR with default settings called the CDR3 regions. Repertoire diversity was assessed by Shannon entropy, and clonality was calculated as one minus the Shannon entropy divided by the ln of the count of productive unique sequences. Clonotypes present at frequencies of at least 0.5% were defined as dominant or high-frequency T-cell clones. TCRdb trimmed the raw reads at Q25, called clones with MiXCR and kept productive beta chains. All rows with the same CDR3 protein become a single entry with the most common DNA and genes. These V and J calls are TCRdb output, not the study's own analysis. The sample data list approximately 2,000 distinct CDR3 sequences, and approximately 30% of these were observed just once. The ten largest account for 13% of the sample.

V is pared back by 3 bases and J by 2 bases, with 8 bases lying between the germline termini. The CDR3 runs 14 residues from the cysteine to the phenylalanine. The CDR3 DNA has 42 bases and is translated from base 1. According to the germline V gene, CDR1 reads KGHSH and CDR2 reads LQKENI. The V gene is TRBV18 and the J gene is TRBJ1-3; the best D guess is TRBD1, with 6 bases matching. This TCR was recovered from a woman aged 50 to 60 with non-small cell lung cancer. Sequenced input: lung tumor tissue. The nucleotide sequence is TGTGCCAGCTCACCGGACAGAACTGGAAACACCATATATTTT. This encodes CASSPDRTGNTIYF.